One and the same sample provided the 28 T cell receptor beta chains below, sequenced in a study of radiotherapy plus CTLA-4 blockade in lung cancer. Some clones are missing from TCRdb's copy, which holds only in-frame ones; the method was immunoSEQ multiplex PCR. The sample consists of about 73,000 clones, around 86% of them appearing once. The source was peripheral blood, collected from a patient treated with radiotherapy plus ipilimumab. The origin of the receptors is a human donor with non-small cell lung cancer that progressed on radiotherapy plus ipilimumab.

The chain uses TRBV14 and TRBJ2-7, with no clear D. The V end lost 0 bases, the J end lost 2 bases, and 11 bases lay between the germline ends. The CDR3 contains 15 residues. Germline V CDR1 and CDR2: SGHDN, FVKESK. The CDR3 nucleotides read TGTGCCAGCAGCCAAGACCCCGCTACGGCCTACGAGCAGTACTTC. Protein sequence: CASSQDPATAYEQYF.

The sample holds a few counts of this clone. The rearrangement links TRBV30 to TRBJ2-1; perhaps TRBD1 as D (6 bases). Deletions cut 7 bases from V and 2 bases from J, with 15 bases between. The CDR3 has 14 residues. Germline lookup yields CDR1 GTSNPN and CDR2 SVGIG (reference sequence). The chain's CDR3 is CASAAGEAYNEQFF. The CDR3 DNA reads as TGTGCCTCCGCAGCAGGGGAAGCCTACAATGAGCAGTTCTTC.

The count of this clone is one. The V gene is TRBV19, the J gene TRBJ2-3; D is undetermined. Trimming removed 10 bases from V and 0 bases from J, with 14 bases in between. Per germline, CDR1 LNHDA and CDR2 SQIVND (reference sequence). CDR3 length equals 14 residues. The CDR3 DNA reads as TGTGCCACCAGACCCGACACTAGCACAGATACGCAGTATTTT. Its protein is CATRPDTSTDTQYF.

The chain recombines TRBV1 with TRBJ2-7; the table's TRBD2 call for D was not verified on the DNA. TRBV1 is a recognized pseudogene. This CDR3 is 16 amino acids long. In DNA, the CDR3 is TGCACCAGCAGCCCCTCGGGACTACTCTACTCCTACGAGCAGTACGTC. This translates into CTSSPSGLLYSYEQYV.

V gene TRBV4-2 combines with J gene TRBJ1-5; D remains unclear. The germline gives CDR1 LGHNA, CDR2 YNFKEQ. This CDR3 contains 14 residues. Trimming left V 2 bases short and J 3 bases short, with 8 bases between. The chain's CDR3 is CASSQSGFNQPQHF. In nucleotides, the CDR3 is TGTGCCAGCAGCCAATCCGGATTCAATCAGCCCCAGCATTTT.

The chain recombines TRBV13 with TRBJ2-7; D unresolved. Germline CDR1 reads PRHDT; CDR2 reads FYEKMQ (reference sequence). V dropped 5 bases and J dropped 1 base, with 3 bases sitting between them. CDR3 length equals 11 residues. The DNA for the CDR3 is TGTGCCAGCAGCGCTTCCTACGAGCAGTACTTC. Translation: CASSASYEQYF. The variable domain in full, completed from reference TRBV13 and TRBJ2-7, reads AAGVIQSPRHLIKEKRETATLKCYPIPRHDTVYWYQQGPGQDPQFLISFYEKMQSDKGSIPDRFSAQQFSDYHSELNMSSLELGDSALYFCASSASYEQYFGPGTRLTVT.

CDR3 residues: CASSLEPGAGPDGYTF. CDR3 nucleotides: TGTGCCAGCAGTTTAGAACCAGGGGCTGGTCCTGATGGCTACACCTTC. The rearrangement joins TRBV28 to TRBJ1-2, with D tentatively TRBD1 (6 bases). The germline CDR1 and CDR2 sequences are MDHEN and SYDVKM. Trimming removed 2 bases at V and 6 bases at J, with 19 bases between. CDR3 length equals 16 residues.

V is TRBV30 and J is TRBJ1-5; 7 nucleotides match TRBD1. Unmatched junction bases numbered 8, after V lost 5 bases and J lost 7 bases. The CDR3 is 13 residues long. CDR1 is GTSNPN, CDR2 SVGIG, per germline (reference sequence). The DNA for the CDR3 is TGTGCCTGGGGACAGGAGAAGGGACAGCCCCAGCATTTT. Its protein product is CAWGQEKGQPQHF.

The rearrangement joins TRBV7-9 to TRBJ2-5; tentative D call: TRBD2 (6 bases). The CDR3 is made up of 16 amino acids. The germline gives CDR1 SEHNR, CDR2 FQNEAQ (reference sequence). The V and J ends lost 2 bases and 5 bases respectively, with 18 bases between them. CDR3 sequence reads: CASSLKVFGSRETQYF. The CDR3 bases are TGTGCCAGCAGCTTAAAAGTTTTCGGGAGCCGGGAGACCCAGTACTTC.

This chain connects TRBV28 to TRBJ1-1; D not certain. Trimming left V 3 bases short and J 0 bases short, with 14 bases between. CDR3 length: 16 amino acids. Germline CDR1 reads MDHEN; CDR2 reads SYDVKM. CDR3 in amino acids: CASSLEGIPLNTEAFF. The CDR3 DNA follows: TGTGCCAGCAGTTTGGAGGGAATCCCTTTGAACACTGAAGCTTTCTTT. Looking up the rest from reference TRBV28 and TRBJ1-1 gives the full variable domain: DVKVTQSSRYLVKRTGEKVFLECVQDMDHENMFWYRQDPGLGLRLIYFSYDVKMKEKGDIPEGYSVSREKKERFSLILESASTNQTSMYLCASSLEGIPLNTEAFFGQGTRLTVV.

V is TRBV14 and J is TRBJ1-1; 7 bases map to TRBD1. The CDR3 runs to 14 residues. Unmatched junction bases numbered 4, after V lost 4 bases and J lost 2 bases. Germline assignment: CDR1 SGHDN and CDR2 FVKESK. CDR3 DNA: TGTGCCAGCAGCCCACAGGGGTTCAACACTGAAGCTTTCTTT. Its protein is CASSPQGFNTEAFF.

V is TRBV2 and J is TRBJ2-2, with D uncertain. The CDR3 consists of 15 residues. V dropped 3 bases and J dropped 0 bases, with 8 bases sitting between them. Germline CDR1 and CDR2: SNHLY and FYNNEI. CDR3 sequence reads: CASSDGWTNTGELFF. Here the CDR3 DNA reads TGTGCCAGCAGTGACGGCTGGACGAACACCGGGGAGCTGTTTTTT.

V is TRBV4-1 and J is TRBJ1-1; no clear D gene. The V end lost 0 bases, the J end lost 0 bases, and 5 bases lay between the germline ends. CDR1 is MGHRA and CDR2 is YSYEKL in the germline V gene. This CDR3 region has 14 residues. The CDR3 loop is CASSQEQMNTEAFF. The CDR3 coding sequence is TGCGCCAGCAGCCAAGAACAGATGAACACTGAAGCTTTCTTT.

The chain has TRBV5-5 and TRBJ2-7; D unresolved. Per the germline V gene, CDR1 is SGHKS and CDR2 is YYEKEE (reference sequence). V lost 2 bases and J lost 1, with 7 bases in between. The CDR3 extends over 13 amino acids. CDR3: CASSLTESYEQYF. CDR3 nucleotide sequence: TGTGCCAGCAGCTTAACAGAATCCTACGAGCAGTACTTC. The full variable domain, completed using reference TRBV5-5 and TRBJ2-7, is DAGVTQSPTHLIKTRGQQVTLRCSPISGHKSVSWYQQVLGQGPQFIFQYYEKEERGRGNFPDRFSARQFPNYSSELNVNALLLGDSALYLCASSLTESYEQYFGPGTRLTVT.

This sequence joins TRBV7-3 and TRBJ2-1, with 8 bases lining up with TRBD2. The CDR3 spans 17 residues. V shed 4 bases and J 7 bases; nucleotides not matched to a gene: 15. Per germline, CDR1 SGHTA and CDR2 FQGTGA. In DNA form, the CDR3 reads TGTGCCAGCAGCTCCCTCGGGGGGGGCTACCCTAGAAATGAGCAGTTCTTC. Translating it yields CASSSLGGGYPRNEQFF.

The rearrangement joins TRBV6-1 to TRBJ1-2; D call uncertain. The length of the CDR3 is 15 residues. Germline values: CDR1 MNHNS, CDR2 SASEGT. V was clipped by 1 base and J by 4 bases, with 13 bases between them. CDR3 region: CASSEEVRVPYGYTF. The CDR3 DNA reads as TGTGCCAGCAGTGAAGAGGTGAGGGTACCCTATGGCTACACCTTC.

The chain recombines TRBV29-1 with TRBJ2-7; no definite D call. Trimming cost V 7 bases and J 0 bases, with 10 bases left between them. Germline-derived CDR1 and CDR2 are SQVTM and ANQGSEA. CDR3 length: 12 residues. For the CDR3, the DNA is TGCAGCGGGTCAGGTCTCTCCTACGAGCAGTACTTC. Its translation: CSGSGLSYEQYF.

This clone appeared a few times. The chain joins TRBV7-6 to TRBJ2-1; 9 bases align to TRBD2. With V trimmed by 5 bases and J by 9 bases, 11 bases remained unmatched. The CDR3 is 15 amino acids. Looked up from germline, CDR1 is SGHVS and CDR2 is FNYEAQ. The CDR3 nucleotides read TGTGCCAGCAGCCCGGGTAGCGGGAGCGGCGGTGAGCAGTTCTTC. This gives the protein CASSPGSGSGGEQFF.

The chain combines TRBV30 with TRBJ2-3, with TRBD1 identical over 7 bases. After removal of 2 bases from V and 5 bases from J, the junction contained 10 bases not matched to a gene. Per germline, CDR1 GTSNPN and CDR2 SVGIG (reference sequence). The CDR3 is 15 amino acids. This chain's CDR3 is CAWSPGTPGGDTQYF. The CDR3 coding sequence is TGTGCCTGGAGTCCGGGAACTCCAGGGGGAGATACGCAGTATTTT.

The chain combines TRBV6-6 with TRBJ1-4; a possible D gene is TRBD1 (6 bases). V lost 11 bases and J 7 bases, leaving 11 bases between the germline ends. The germline V gene encodes CDR1 MNHNY and CDR2 SVGAGI (reference sequence). The CDR3 is 11 amino acids. CDR3 protein: CAAGAGEKLFF. The CDR3 bases are TGTGCCGCAGGGGCGGGTGAAAAACTGTTTTTT.

The chain links TRBV4-1 to TRBJ2-5, with D perhaps TRBD1 (6 bases). This CDR3 contains 16 residues. Trimming removed 2 bases from V and 4 bases from J, with 17 bases in between. The germline gives CDR1 MGHRA, CDR2 YSYEKL. The CDR3 DNA sequence: TGCGCCAGCAGCCAACGAAAAACAGGGCAGGGAGAGACCCAGTACTTC. This codes for CASSQRKTGQGETQYF.

This clone showed up just once. The CDR3 loop reads CASSGRTGSYGYTF. CDR3 in DNA: TGTGCCAGCAGTGGGCGGACAGGGAGCTATGGCTACACCTTC. The V call is TRBV27, the J call TRBJ1-2; 8 positions match TRBD1. Germline loops: CDR1 MNHEY, CDR2 SMNVEV (reference sequence). V was clipped by 5 bases and J by 4 bases; unmatched bases: 6. The CDR3 contains 14 residues.

The gene calls are TRBV18 and TRBJ2-5; D ambiguous. CDR1 is KGHSH, CDR2 LQKENI, per germline. The CDR3 extends over 12 amino acids. V shed 1 base and J shed 3 bases, with 3 bases lying between them. CDR3 sequence (DNA): TGTGCCAGCTCACCACTTAAAGAGACCCAGTACTTC. Its protein product is CASSPLKETQYF.

DNA of the CDR3: TGTGCCATCAGTGAAAGACAGGTCTATGGCTACACCTTC. Protein sequence: CAISERQVYGYTF. The rearrangement joins TRBV10-3 to TRBJ1-2; TRBD1 might be the D (6 bases). This CDR3 comprises 13 residues. With 3 bases removed from V and 4 bases from J, the gap between germline ends came to 9 bases. Germline lookup yields CDR1 ENHRY and CDR2 SYGVKD.

The chain recombines TRBV5-8 with TRBJ2-2; D call uncertain. The CDR3 runs 14 residues. Germline V gives CDR1 SGHTS, CDR2 YDEGEE. Trimming took off 2 bases at V and 4 bases at J, with 9 bases between the two ends. CDR3 loop: CASSFWGSTGELFF. The CDR3 bases are TGTGCCAGCAGCTTTTGGGGTTCCACCGGGGAGCTGTTTTTT.

The chain has TRBV27 and TRBJ2-2; the match to TRBD2 covers 9 bases. There are 15 residues in the CDR3. Trimming at V came to 3 bases and at J to 6 bases, leaving 5 bases not matched to a gene. From germline, CDR1 is MNHEY and CDR2 SMNVEV (reference sequence). CDR3 coding DNA: TGTGCCAGCAGTTTGGGACTAGCCTATGCCGGGGAGCTGTTTTTT. Encoded protein: CASSLGLAYAGELFF.

This chain links TRBV28 with TRBJ1-5, with D possibly TRBD1 on 5 matching bases. The CDR3 spans 14 residues. Per germline, CDR1 MDHEN and CDR2 SYDVKM. Trimming stripped 6 bases from V and 7 bases from J, with 16 bases between. The CDR3 DNA sequence: TGTGCCAGCAGAAATTGGGGCGCGGGACAGCCCCAGCATTTT. Residues: CASRNWGAGQPQHF. The entire variable domain, with the rest obtained from reference TRBV28 and TRBJ1-5, is as follows: DVKVTQSSRYLVKRTGEKVFLECVQDMDHENMFWYRQDPGLGLRLIYFSYDVKMKEKGDIPEGYSVSREKKERFSLILESASTNQTSMYLCASRNWGAGQPQHFGDGTRLSIL.

The rearrangement uses TRBV27 and TRBJ2-2; a possible D gene is TRBD1 (5 bases). Trimming cost V 7 bases and J 6 bases, with 12 bases left between them. This CDR3 is 13 amino acids long. Germline CDR1 reads MNHEY; CDR2 reads SMNVEV (reference sequence). CDR3 nucleotide sequence: TGTGCCAGCAAGCAGGGCGTCGCCGGGGAGCTGTTTTTT. It encodes CASKQGVAGELFF.